This TCR beta chain emerged from a study of T-cell reconstitution after alpha-beta-depleted transplantation in children. Germline V gene lookup returns CDR1 SQVTM and CDR2 ANQGSEA. Trimming took 4 bases from V and 2 from J; bases not matched to a gene: 6. CDR3 length: 14 residues. The library targeted TCRbeta and was prepared with unique molecular identifiers. Via MiXCR, TCRdb re-called the PCR reads, giving one row per CDR3 protein. Among about 640,000 distinct CDR3 sequences listed, approximately 17% were seen once. Many counts were recorded for this clonotype. This TCR derives from a human donor who donated a stem cell graft to a child with acute myeloid leukemia. Material: PBMCs from the stem cell graft donor, obtained from the stem cell graft. This chain uses TRBV29-1 with TRBJ2-3; 7 bases are a match to TRBD1. The CDR3 region is CSVAEGANTDTQYF. CDR3 DNA: TGCAGCGTTGCAGAGGGGGCGAACACAGATACGCAGTATTTT.